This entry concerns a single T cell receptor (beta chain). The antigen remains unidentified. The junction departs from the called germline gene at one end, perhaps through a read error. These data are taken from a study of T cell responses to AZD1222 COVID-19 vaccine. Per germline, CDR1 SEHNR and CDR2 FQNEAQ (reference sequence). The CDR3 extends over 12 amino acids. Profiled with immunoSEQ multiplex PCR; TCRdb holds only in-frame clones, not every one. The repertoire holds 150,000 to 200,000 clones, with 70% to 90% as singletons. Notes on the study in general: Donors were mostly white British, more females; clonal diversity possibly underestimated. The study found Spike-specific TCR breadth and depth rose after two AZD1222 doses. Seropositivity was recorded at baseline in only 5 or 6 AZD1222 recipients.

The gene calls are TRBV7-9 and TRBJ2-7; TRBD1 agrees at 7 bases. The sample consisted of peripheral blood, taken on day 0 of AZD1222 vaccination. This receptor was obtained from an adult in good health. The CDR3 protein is CASSLLQDRVFF. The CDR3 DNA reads TGTGCCAGCAGCTTGCTCCAAGACAGGGTTTTCTTC.